This TCR beta chain was sequenced during a study of TIL therapy for anti-PD-1-resistant metastatic lung cancer. Study-wide background: Tumors were harvested before any PD-1/PD-L1 blockade.

This clone was observed a handful of times. This was the immunoSEQ v3 assay. Clones were read by immunoSEQ multiplex PCR, and TCRdb kept only the in-frame ones, dropping some. The sample lists about 52,000 clones, roughly 78% seen once, with 4% to 5.5% in the top ten. Described time point: pre-treatment sample, taken before nivolumab and TIL therapy. CDR1 and CDR2 (germline): MNHEY, SMNVEV (reference sequence). The CDR3 runs 15 residues. With 4 bases removed from V and 6 bases from J, the gap between germline ends came to 13 bases. The clonotype originates from a woman aged 25 to 80 with non-small cell lung cancer. The chain uses TRBV27 and TRBJ1-6; D perhaps matches TRBD1 (5 bases). The material was blood, obtained at baseline. Written as DNA, the CDR3 is TGTGCCAGCAGTTCTATGGGGCCTTCTAATTCACCCCTCCACTTT. Its translation: CASSSMGPSNSPLHF.